This TCR beta chain was sequenced for a study of neoadjuvant nivolumab and ipilimumab in lung cancer. General study findings and limits: Pathologic regression was not significantly tied to TCR clonality.

The protocol was immunoSEQ multiplex PCR, while the TCRdb copy is restricted to in-frame clones and leaves out a portion. This repertoire shows roughly 30,000 clones, more than 70% found once; its top ten account for under 8%. Germline CDR1 is SEHNR and CDR2 is FQNEAQ (reference sequence). This CDR3 has 12 residues. Worth noting for this clone: Antigen unknown.

The specimen was peripheral blood, collected before neoadjuvant nivolumab, alone or with ipilimumab. This receptor was taken from an adult with non-small cell lung cancer. This chain uses TRBV7-9 with TRBJ2-7, with D possibly TRBD1 on 6 matching bases. The CDR3 sequence: CAASEGVGEQYF. In DNA, the CDR3 is TGTGCGGCAAGTGAGGGGGTTGGCGAGCAGTACTTC.